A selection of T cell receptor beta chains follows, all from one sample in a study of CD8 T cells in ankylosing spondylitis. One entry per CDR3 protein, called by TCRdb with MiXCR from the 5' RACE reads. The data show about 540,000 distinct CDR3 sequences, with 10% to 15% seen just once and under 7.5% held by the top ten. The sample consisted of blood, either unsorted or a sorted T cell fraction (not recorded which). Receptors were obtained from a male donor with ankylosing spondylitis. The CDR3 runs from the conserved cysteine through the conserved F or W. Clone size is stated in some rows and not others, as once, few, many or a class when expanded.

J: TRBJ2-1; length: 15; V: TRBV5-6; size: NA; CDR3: CASRPLAGPYNEQFF
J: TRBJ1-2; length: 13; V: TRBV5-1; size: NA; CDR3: CASSLDFDYGYTF
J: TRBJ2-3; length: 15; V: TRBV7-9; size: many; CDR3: CASSALAGATDTQYF
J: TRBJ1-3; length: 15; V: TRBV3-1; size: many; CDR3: CASSQDTGVWNTIYF
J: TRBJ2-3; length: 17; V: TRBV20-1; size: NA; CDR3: CSARSSGRAAGTDTQYF
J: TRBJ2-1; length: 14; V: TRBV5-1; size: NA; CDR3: CASSHGTLNNEQFF
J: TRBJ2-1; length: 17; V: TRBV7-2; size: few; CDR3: CASSRRGTSVNYNEQFF
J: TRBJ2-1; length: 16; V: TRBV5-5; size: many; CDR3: CASSSSDSILYNEQFF
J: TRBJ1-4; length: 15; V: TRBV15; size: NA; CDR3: CATSREGTENEKLFF
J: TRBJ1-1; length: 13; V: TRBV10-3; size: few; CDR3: CAISGRGDTEAFF
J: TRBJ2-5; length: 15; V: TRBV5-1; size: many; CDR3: CASSLRASGQETQYF
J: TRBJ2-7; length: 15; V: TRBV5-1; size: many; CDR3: CASSLDTLSSYEQYF
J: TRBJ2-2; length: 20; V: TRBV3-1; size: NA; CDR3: CASSQGRTPRREGPTGELFF
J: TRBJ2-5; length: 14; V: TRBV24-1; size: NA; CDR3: CATGGQGHEETQYF
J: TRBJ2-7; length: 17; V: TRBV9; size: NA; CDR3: CASSPPLGREVGHEQYF
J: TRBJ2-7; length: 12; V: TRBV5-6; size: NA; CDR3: CASRWKTYEQYF
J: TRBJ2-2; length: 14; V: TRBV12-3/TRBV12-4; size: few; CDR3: CASSYVAGGGELFF
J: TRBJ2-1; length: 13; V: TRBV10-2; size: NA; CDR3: CASGLATPPEQFF
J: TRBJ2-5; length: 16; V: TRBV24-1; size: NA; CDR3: CATSDPATGGVETQYF
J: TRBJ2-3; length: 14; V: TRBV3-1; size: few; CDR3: CASSQGIYTDTQYF
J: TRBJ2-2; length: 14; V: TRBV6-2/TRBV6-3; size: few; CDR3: CASRGHGATGELFF
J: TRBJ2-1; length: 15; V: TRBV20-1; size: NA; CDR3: CSASSGPSSYNEQFF
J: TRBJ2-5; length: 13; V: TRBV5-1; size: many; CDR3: CASSPTNQETQYF
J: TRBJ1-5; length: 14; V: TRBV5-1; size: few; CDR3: CASSLESRDQPQHF
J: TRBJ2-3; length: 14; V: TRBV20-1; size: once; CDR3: CSARDGGGTDTQYF
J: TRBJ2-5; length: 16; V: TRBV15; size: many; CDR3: CATSRDGGTSQETQYF
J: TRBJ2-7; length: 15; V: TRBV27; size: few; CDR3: CASRMSSPSSYEQYF
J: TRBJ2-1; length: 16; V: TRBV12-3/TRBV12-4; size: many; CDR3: CASSPGGSGNYNEQFF
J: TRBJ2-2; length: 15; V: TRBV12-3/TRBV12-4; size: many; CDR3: CASSLGFAATGELFF
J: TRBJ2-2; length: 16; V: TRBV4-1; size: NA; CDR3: CASSLLAGDDTGELFF
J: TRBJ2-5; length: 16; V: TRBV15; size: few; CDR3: CATLDLAGPYQETQYF
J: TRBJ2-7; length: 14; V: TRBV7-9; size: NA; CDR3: CASSRDRGPDEQYF
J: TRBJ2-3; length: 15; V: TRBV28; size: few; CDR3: CASSGGEGETDTQYF
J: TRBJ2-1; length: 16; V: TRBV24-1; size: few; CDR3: CATSEPLSGTEKGPFF
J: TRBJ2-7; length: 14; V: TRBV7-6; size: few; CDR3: CASSPAVRMYEQYF
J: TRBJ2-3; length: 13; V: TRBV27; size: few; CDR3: CASRGLASGTQYF
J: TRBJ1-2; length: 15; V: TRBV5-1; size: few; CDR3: CASSLGLAENYGYTF
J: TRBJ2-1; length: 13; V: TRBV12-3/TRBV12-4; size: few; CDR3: CASSFGQGGWQFF
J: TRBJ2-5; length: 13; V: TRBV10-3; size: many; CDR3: CATTDGNQETQYF
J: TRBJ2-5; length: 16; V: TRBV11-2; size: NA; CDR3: CASSLGRQGAWETQYF
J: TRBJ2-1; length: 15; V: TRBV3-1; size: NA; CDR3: CASSQVPQGVNEQFF
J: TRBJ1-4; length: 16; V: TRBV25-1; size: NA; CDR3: CASSGSWTGDNEKLFF
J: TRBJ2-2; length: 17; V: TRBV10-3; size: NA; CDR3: CAISETSGRAVTGELFF
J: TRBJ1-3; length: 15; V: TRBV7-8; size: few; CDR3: CASSLSGVGGNTIYF
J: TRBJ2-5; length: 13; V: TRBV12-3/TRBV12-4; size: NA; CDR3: CASRVGKQETQYF
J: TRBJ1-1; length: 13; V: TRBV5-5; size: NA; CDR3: CASSLGGIPEAFF
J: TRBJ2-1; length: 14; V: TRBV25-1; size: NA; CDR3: CASSPLRQNNEQFF
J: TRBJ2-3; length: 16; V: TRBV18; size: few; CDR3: CASSPTSGSATDTQYF
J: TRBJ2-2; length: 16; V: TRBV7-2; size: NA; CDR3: CASSPRLAGVSGELFF
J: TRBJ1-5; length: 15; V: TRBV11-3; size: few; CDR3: CASSPWAGSNQPQHF
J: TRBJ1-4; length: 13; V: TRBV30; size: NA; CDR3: CAWTGSTNEKLFF
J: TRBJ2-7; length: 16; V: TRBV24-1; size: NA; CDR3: CATSDRREAGTREQYF
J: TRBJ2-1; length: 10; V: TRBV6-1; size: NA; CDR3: CATTAGSQFF
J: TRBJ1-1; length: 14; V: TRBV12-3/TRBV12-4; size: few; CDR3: CASRSFGGGTEAFF
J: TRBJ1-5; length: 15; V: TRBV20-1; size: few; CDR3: CSAEEPGQGYQPQHF
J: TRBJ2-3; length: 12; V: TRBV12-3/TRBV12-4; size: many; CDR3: CASSFQADTQYF
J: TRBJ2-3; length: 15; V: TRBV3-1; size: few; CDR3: CASSQAGVGTDTQYF
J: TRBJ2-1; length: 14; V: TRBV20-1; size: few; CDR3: CSARRRVSYNEQFF
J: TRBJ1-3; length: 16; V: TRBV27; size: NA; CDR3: CASSLYGGFPGNTIYF